The rows below give T cell receptor beta chains drawn from one sample of a study of blood T cell repertoires in COVID-19. The repertoire was sequenced with immunoSEQ multiplex PCR; TCRdb's copy has only in-frame clones and lacks some. Of approximately 480,000 clones detected, approximately 92% appear once; the ten largest clones hold around 0.95%. Input material: peripheral blood. Receptor source: a young man with COVID-19, enrolled during active disease. Each CDR3 is given with its conserved first and last residue. Fields, in order: CDR3 protein, CDR3 DNA, clone size, J gene, V gene, D gene. D genes are given only for firm matches. The size entry is marked missing in some rows and otherwise reads once, few, many or a size class.

CDR3: CASSDSAQGINYGYTF; DNA: TGTGCCAGCAGTGACTCTGCACAGGGGATTAACTATGGCTACACCTTC; size: NA; J: TRBJ1-2; V: TRBV6-4; D: TRBD1
CDR3: CASMLAGFADTQYF; DNA: TGTGCCAGCATGCTAGCGGGATTCGCAGATACGCAGTATTTT; size: NA; J: TRBJ2-3; V: TRBV6-5; D: TRBD2
CDR3: CASTRDRDLGGYTF; DNA: TGTGCCAGCACTAGGGACAGGGACCTCGGTGGCTACACCTTC; size: NA; J: TRBJ1-2; V: TRBV2; D: TRBD1
CDR3: CASSQDWAGGPTDTQYF; DNA: TGTGCCAGCAGCCAAGACTGGGCGGGGGGGCCCACAGATACGCAGTATTTT; size: NA; J: TRBJ2-3; V: TRBV4-2; D: TRBD2
CDR3: CASSQQRVGYNEQFF; DNA: TGTGCCAGCAGCCAGCAGCGGGTGGGTTACAATGAGCAGTTCTTC; size: NA; J: TRBJ2-1; V: TRBV4-2; D: NA
CDR3: CASSIPGGLNEKLFF; DNA: TGTGCCAGTAGTATCCCGGGAGGTCTTAATGAAAAACTGTTTTTT; size: once; J: TRBJ1-4; V: TRBV19; D: NA
CDR3: CASSISGLNTEAFF; DNA: TGTGCCAGTAGTATCTCCGGGTTGAACACTGAAGCTTTCTTT; size: NA; J: TRBJ1-1; V: TRBV19; D: NA
CDR3: CASTMTGHANEKLFF; DNA: TGTGCCAGCACCATGACAGGACACGCTAATGAAAAACTGTTTTTT; size: NA; J: TRBJ1-4; V: TRBV2; D: NA
CDR3: CASSYPGQGAEAFF; DNA: TGTGCCAGCAGCTATCCGGGACAGGGTGCTGAAGCTTTCTTT; size: NA; J: TRBJ1-1; V: TRBV7-9; D: TRBD1
CDR3: CASSMGWGVNIDEQFF; DNA: TGTGCCAGTAGTATGGGGTGGGGAGTTAATATCGATGAGCAGTTCTTC; size: NA; J: TRBJ2-1; V: TRBV19; D: NA
CDR3: CASSFSRTRMDTQYF; DNA: TGTGCCAGCAGCTTCTCCCGGACTAGGATGGATACGCAGTATTTT; size: NA; J: TRBJ2-3; V: TRBV7-2; D: TRBD2
CDR3: CSVEDEGQQGYEQYF; DNA: TGCAGCGTTGAAGATGAGGGACAGCAGGGCTACGAGCAGTACTTC; size: once; J: TRBJ2-7; V: TRBV29-1; D: TRBD1
CDR3: CASSLTGDSQETQYF; DNA: TGCGCCAGCAGCTTGACTGGGGACAGCCAAGAGACCCAGTACTTC; size: NA; J: TRBJ2-5; V: TRBV5-1; D: TRBD1
CDR3: CASSQDSPLSYEQYF; DNA: TGTGCCAGCAGCCAGGACAGCCCCCTCTCCTACGAGCAGTACTTC; size: few; J: TRBJ2-7; V: TRBV6-2/TRBV6-3; D: NA
CDR3: CASSLAASGNEQFF; DNA: TGCGCCAGCAGCTTGGCGGCTAGCGGGAATGAGCAGTTCTTC; size: NA; J: TRBJ2-1; V: TRBV5-1; D: TRBD2
CDR3: CASSPVSRGTGEYEQYF; DNA: TGTGCCAGCAGCCCCGTATCGCGTGGGACAGGGGAATACGAGCAGTACTTC; size: NA; J: TRBJ2-7; V: TRBV3-1/TRBV3-2; D: TRBD1
CDR3: CASSLGSARESSYNEQFF; DNA: TGCGCCAGCAGCTTGGGGTCAGCACGGGAGAGCTCCTACAATGAGCAGTTCTTC; size: NA; J: TRBJ2-1; V: TRBV5-1; D: NA
CDR3: CSVGWTGENIQYF; DNA: TGCAGCGTTGGGTGGACAGGGGAAAACATTCAGTACTTC; size: NA; J: TRBJ2-4; V: TRBV29-1; D: TRBD1
CDR3: CASSVGAGTSTDTQYF; DNA: TGTGCCAGCAGCGTAGGGGCGGGAACTAGCACAGATACGCAGTATTTT; size: NA; J: TRBJ2-3; V: TRBV9; D: NA
CDR3: CASSQMGTGPSYEQYF; DNA: TGCGCCAGCAGCCAGATGGGAACAGGGCCATCCTACGAGCAGTACTTC; size: NA; J: TRBJ2-7; V: TRBV4-1; D: NA
CDR3: CASSLDYLTDTQYF; DNA: TGTGCCAGCAGTTTGGACTACCTCACAGATACGCAGTATTTT; size: NA; J: TRBJ2-3; V: TRBV6-5; D: NA
CDR3: CASSATSGVADTQYF; DNA: TGTGCCAGCAGTGCGACTAGCGGGGTAGCAGATACGCAGTATTTT; size: NA; J: TRBJ2-3; V: TRBV14; D: TRBD2
CDR3: CASSLPGQGAYIQYF; DNA: TGTGCCAGCAGCTTGCCGGGACAGGGGGCATACATTCAGTACTTC; size: once; J: TRBJ2-4; V: TRBV5-6; D: TRBD1
CDR3: CASSIVSGTGGYNEQFF; DNA: TGTGCCAGTAGTATAGTAAGCGGGACAGGGGGCTACAATGAGCAGTTCTTC; size: NA; J: TRBJ2-1; V: TRBV19; D: TRBD1
CDR3: CAIALADTTDTQYF; DNA: TGTGCCATCGCCCTAGCGGATACCACAGATACGCAGTATTTT; size: NA; J: TRBJ2-3; V: TRBV10-3; D: TRBD2
CDR3: CASREGSRTTTGELFF; DNA: TGTGCCAGTAGGGAGGGGAGTCGTACGACCACCGGGGAGCTGTTTTTT; size: once; J: TRBJ2-2; V: TRBV19; D: NA
CDR3: CASRIADRGGETQYF; DNA: TGTGCCAGCAGGATTGCGGACAGGGGAGGAGAGACCCAGTACTTC; size: NA; J: TRBJ2-5; V: TRBV3-1/TRBV3-2; D: TRBD1
CDR3: CASGLWGVTAFLGEQFF; DNA: TGTGCTAGTGGTTTGTGGGGGGTGACCGCTTTTTTGGGCGAGCAGTTCTTC; size: once; J: TRBJ2-1; V: TRBV12-5; D: NA
CDR3: CASSLTGLPHLYEQYF; DNA: TGTGCCAGCAGCTTAACGGGACTACCGCACCTCTACGAGCAGTACTTC; size: NA; J: TRBJ2-7; V: TRBV7-9; D: TRBD2
CDR3: CASSMTGHYGYTF; DNA: TGTGCCAGCAGCATGACAGGGCACTATGGCTACACCTTC; size: NA; J: TRBJ1-2; V: TRBV7-2; D: TRBD1
CDR3: CASSLNLRGGTGELFF; DNA: TGTGCCAGCAGTTTAAATCTAAGGGGGGGTACCGGGGAGCTGTTTTTT; size: NA; J: TRBJ2-2; V: TRBV27; D: NA
CDR3: CASSLPPSTGRTEAFF; DNA: TGTGCCAGCAGCCTCCCCCCCTCGACAGGTCGGACTGAAGCTTTCTTT; size: NA; J: TRBJ1-1; V: TRBV6-7; D: NA
CDR3: CASSAPARLPSSYNEQFF; DNA: TGTGCCAGCAGTGCACCGGCGCGACTCCCTAGCTCCTACAATGAGCAGTTCTTC; size: NA; J: TRBJ2-1; V: TRBV6-8; D: NA
CDR3: CASSWPGETQYF; DNA: TGTGCCAGCAGCTGGCCGGGTGAGACCCAGTACTTC; size: NA; J: TRBJ2-5; V: TRBV5-4; D: NA
CDR3: CASSYRVASGSLETQYF; DNA: TGTGCCAGCAGCTACCGCGTCGCTAGCGGGAGTTTGGAGACCCAGTACTTC; size: NA; J: TRBJ2-5; V: TRBV3-1/TRBV3-2; D: TRBD2
CDR3: CASSVGYREGYGYTF; DNA: TGTGCCAGCAGCGTAGGCTACAGGGAGGGCTATGGCTACACCTTC; size: NA; J: TRBJ1-2; V: TRBV9; D: NA
CDR3: CASSQAAGGPIETQYF; DNA: TGTGCCAGCAGCCAGGCAGCGGGGGGGCCTATTGAGACCCAGTACTTC; size: NA; J: TRBJ2-5; V: TRBV11-2; D: TRBD2
CDR3: CASSPGTSGSNEQFF; DNA: TGTGCCAGCAGCCCCGGGACTAGCGGGAGCAATGAGCAGTTCTTC; size: NA; J: TRBJ2-1; V: TRBV5-8; D: TRBD2
CDR3: CASSYPPGQGSEAFF; DNA: TGTGCCAGCAGTTACCCTCCGGGACAGGGATCTGAAGCTTTCTTT; size: NA; J: TRBJ1-1; V: TRBV6-6; D: TRBD1
CDR3: CASSLSGGTSNTEAFF; DNA: TGCGCCAGCAGTTTATCAGGGGGAACTTCGAACACTGAAGCTTTCTTT; size: NA; J: TRBJ1-1; V: TRBV5-1; D: TRBD1
CDR3: CSVEDPGTSGIKETQYF; DNA: TGCAGCGTTGAAGATCCCGGGACTAGCGGGATCAAAGAGACCCAGTACTTC; size: NA; J: TRBJ2-5; V: TRBV29-1; D: TRBD2
CDR3: CASSLQFGQGRNGYTF; DNA: TGCGCCAGCAGCTTACAATTTGGACAGGGGAGAAATGGCTACACCTTC; size: NA; J: TRBJ1-2; V: TRBV5-1; D: TRBD1
CDR3: CASSDYGNEAFF; DNA: TGTGCCAGCAGCGACTACGGGAATGAAGCTTTCTTT; size: few; J: TRBJ1-1; V: TRBV9; D: NA
CDR3: CASSSLFKGVGSEAFF; DNA: TGCGCCAGCAGCTCTTTATTCAAGGGGGTTGGGTCTGAAGCTTTCTTT; size: NA; J: TRBJ1-1; V: TRBV5-1; D: NA
CDR3: CASSEPRTANYGYTF; DNA: TGCGCCAGCAGTGAGCCCCGGACAGCTAACTATGGCTACACCTTC; size: NA; J: TRBJ1-2; V: TRBV10-1; D: NA
CDR3: CASSGAAASYNEQFF; DNA: TGTGCCAGCAGTGGGGCAGCCGCCTCCTACAATGAGCAGTTCTTC; size: NA; J: TRBJ2-1; V: TRBV6-4; D: NA
CDR3: CASSRIAGGRVSGANVLTF; DNA: TGCGCCAGCAGCCGCATAGCGGGAGGGAGAGTCTCTGGGGCCAACGTCCTGACTTTC; size: once; J: TRBJ2-6; V: TRBV4-1; D: TRBD2
CDR3: CASSYQAGLNYGYTF; DNA: TGTGCCAGCAGCTACCAAGCGGGACTGAACTATGGCTACACCTTC; size: NA; J: TRBJ1-2; V: TRBV3-1/TRBV3-2; D: NA
CDR3: CASSERDSIRLEQYF; DNA: TGCGCCAGCAGCGAACGAGATAGCATTAGACTCGAGCAGTACTTC; size: NA; J: TRBJ2-7; V: TRBV5-1; D: NA
CDR3: CASSDPRGSYEQYF; DNA: TGTGCCAGCAGTGACCCCAGGGGATCCTACGAGCAGTACTTC; size: NA; J: TRBJ2-7; V: TRBV25-1; D: NA
CDR3: CASSPIAGGSETQYF; DNA: TGTGCCAGCAGCCCCATAGCGGGAGGGTCGGAGACCCAGTACTTC; size: NA; J: TRBJ2-5; V: TRBV7-8; D: TRBD2
CDR3: CASSPAPSGRVDEQFF; DNA: TGTGCCAGCTCACCTGCCCCAAGCGGGAGGGTCGATGAGCAGTTCTTC; size: NA; J: TRBJ2-1; V: TRBV18; D: TRBD2
CDR3: CASSLRGEKLFF; DNA: TGTGCCAGCAGTTTAAGGGGGGAAAAACTGTTTTTT; size: NA; J: TRBJ1-4; V: TRBV12-3/TRBV12-4; D: NA
CDR3: CASDPGIRSPSSYNEQFF; DNA: TGCGCCAGTGATCCCGGGATTAGGTCCCCCAGCTCCTACAATGAGCAGTTCTTC; size: once; J: TRBJ2-1; V: TRBV10-2; D: NA
CDR3: CASSVGVQETQYF; DNA: TGCGCCAGCAGCGTCGGGGTTCAAGAGACCCAGTACTTC; size: NA; J: TRBJ2-5; V: TRBV5-1; D: NA
CDR3: CATSDSRTSGYEQYF; DNA: TGTGCCACCAGTGATTCTCGAACTAGCGGGTACGAGCAGTACTTC; size: NA; J: TRBJ2-7; V: TRBV24-1; D: TRBD2
CDR3: CASSQIRTGASGGYTF; DNA: TGCGCCAGCAGCCAAATTAGGACAGGGGCGAGTGGTGGCTACACCTTC; size: NA; J: TRBJ1-2; V: TRBV4-1; D: TRBD1
CDR3: CASSQAFGELFF; DNA: TGTGCCAGCAGCCAGGCCTTCGGGGAGCTGTTTTTT; size: NA; J: TRBJ2-2; V: TRBV7-9; D: NA
CDR3: CASSQDYMNEKLFF; DNA: TGTGCCAGCAGCCAAGATTACATGAATGAAAAACTGTTTTTT; size: NA; J: TRBJ1-4; V: TRBV3-1/TRBV3-2; D: NA
CDR3: CASSPRPRLAVNTGELFF; DNA: TGCGCCAGCAGCCCACGGCCCCGACTAGCGGTTAACACCGGGGAGCTGTTTTTT; size: NA; J: TRBJ2-2; V: TRBV4-1; D: TRBD2